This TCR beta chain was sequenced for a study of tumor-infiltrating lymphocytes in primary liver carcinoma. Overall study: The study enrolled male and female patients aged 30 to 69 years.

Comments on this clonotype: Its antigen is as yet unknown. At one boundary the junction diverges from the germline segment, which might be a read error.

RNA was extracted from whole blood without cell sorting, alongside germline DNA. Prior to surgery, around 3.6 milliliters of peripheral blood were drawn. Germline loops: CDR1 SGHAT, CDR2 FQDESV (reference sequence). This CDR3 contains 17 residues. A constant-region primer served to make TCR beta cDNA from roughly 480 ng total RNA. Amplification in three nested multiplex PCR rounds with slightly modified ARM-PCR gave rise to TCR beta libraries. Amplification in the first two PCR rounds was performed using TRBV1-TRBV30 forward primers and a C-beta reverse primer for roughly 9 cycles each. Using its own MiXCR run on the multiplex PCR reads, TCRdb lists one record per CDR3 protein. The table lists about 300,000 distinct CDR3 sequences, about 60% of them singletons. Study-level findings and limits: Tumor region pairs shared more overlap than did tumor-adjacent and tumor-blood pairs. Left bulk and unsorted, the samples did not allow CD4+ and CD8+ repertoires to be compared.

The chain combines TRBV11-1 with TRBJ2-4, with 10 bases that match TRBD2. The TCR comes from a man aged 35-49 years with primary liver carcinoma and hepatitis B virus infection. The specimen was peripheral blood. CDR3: CASSFPGTSGIKSIQYF. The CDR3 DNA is TGTGCCAGCAGCTTTCCCGGTACTAGCGGGATCAAAAGCATTCAGTACTTC.